The present T cell receptor beta chain was sequenced within a study of T cells in Graves' hyperthyroidism and ophthalmopathy. This clonotype was seen repeatedly, ten times or more. CDR1 is DFQATT and CDR2 is SNEGSKA in the germline V gene (reference sequence). V was clipped by 6 bases and J by 5 bases; unmatched bases: 13. The CDR3 totals 15 residues. Amplification of TCR beta CDR3 regions was performed using RNA transcripts as template. Carried out on the TCR CDR3, a first-round RT-PCR used the HTBI primer set. Each CDR3 protein is one row after TCRdb ran MiXCR on the multiplex PCR reads. The sample includes some 740,000 distinct CDR3 sequences, 12% to 15% seen only once; the top ten take roughly 10%. Exclusion followed for patients with uncontrolled infection, other autoimmune disease, pregnancy or lactation.

The origin of this receptor is a woman under 30 with Graves' hyperthyroidism. The rearrangement uses TRBV20-1 and TRBJ2-3, with TRBD2 matching over 8 bases. Sequencing was carried out using blood. CDR3 in amino acids: CSARGGAGVKDTQYF. The CDR3 nucleotides read TGCAGTGCGAGGGGGGGAGCGGGAGTTAAAGATACGCAGTATTTT.